This T cell receptor beta chain came from a study of OX40 agonist ivuxolimab in advanced cancers. Study at large: Six ivuxolimab dose levels, 0.01 to 10 mg/kg, were given intravenously every 2 weeks. The dose-escalation cohort was roughly 84% male, with a mean age of 60 years, ranging roughly 23 to 79. The eligibility criteria allowed prior anti-PD-1, anti-PD-L1 or anti-CTLA-4 therapy, and approximately 38% had some. Of the patients, three showed partial responses, one with hepatocellular carcinoma and two with cutaneous melanoma.

Profiling relied on immunoSEQ multiplex PCR, and the TCRdb table lists in-frame clones only, not all of them. The table lists some 89,000 clones, about 88% of them singletons. The CDR3 consists of 22 residues. Trimming cost V 0 bases and J 1 base; bases outside gene matches: 16. Germline assignment: CDR1 MNHNS and CDR2 SASEGT. The receptor was derived from an adult with an advanced solid tumor such as melanoma, head and neck, liver or kidney cancer. This sample comprised CD4+ or CD8+ T cells sorted from blood, obtained in a trial of the OX40 agonist ivuxolimab. The genes are TRBV6-1 and TRBJ2-3, with 13 bases lining up with TRBD2. The CDR3 is CASSEAQRGLAGTRTGTDTQYF. Written as DNA, the CDR3 is TGTGCCAGCAGTGAAGCTCAACGGGGACTAGCGGGGACAAGAACCGGCACAGATACGCAGTATTTT.